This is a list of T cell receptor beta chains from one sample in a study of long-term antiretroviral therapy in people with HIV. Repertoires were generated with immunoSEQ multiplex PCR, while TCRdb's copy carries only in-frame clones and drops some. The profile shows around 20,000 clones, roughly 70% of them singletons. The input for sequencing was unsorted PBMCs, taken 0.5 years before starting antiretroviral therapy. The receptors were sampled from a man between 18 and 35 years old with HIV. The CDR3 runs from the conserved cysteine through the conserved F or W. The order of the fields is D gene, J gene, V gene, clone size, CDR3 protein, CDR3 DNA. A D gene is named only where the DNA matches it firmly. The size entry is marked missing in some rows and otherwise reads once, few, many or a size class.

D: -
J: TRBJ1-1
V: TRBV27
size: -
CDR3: CASSPARVNTEAFF
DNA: TGTGCCAGCAGTCCGGCCAGGGTGAACACTGAAGCTTTCTTT

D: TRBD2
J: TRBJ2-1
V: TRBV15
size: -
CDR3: CATSRGLAGDEQFF
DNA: TGTGCCACCAGCAGGGGACTAGCGGGAGATGAGCAGTTCTTC

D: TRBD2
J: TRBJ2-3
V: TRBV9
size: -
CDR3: CASSVDLSVVAGEGTDTQYF
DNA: TGTGCCAGCAGCGTAGACCTCAGTGTGGTTGCGGGAGAGGGCACAGATACGCAGTATTTT

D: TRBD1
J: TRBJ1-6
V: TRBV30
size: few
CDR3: CAGTENSPLHF
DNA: TGTGCCGGGACAGAAAATTCACCCCTCCACTTT

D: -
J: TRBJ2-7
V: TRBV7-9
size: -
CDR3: CASSLGQGFGEQYF
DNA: TGTGCCAGCAGCTTAGGGCAGGGCTTCGGCGAGCAGTACTTC

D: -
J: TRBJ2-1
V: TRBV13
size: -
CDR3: CASSTTQVSYNEQFF
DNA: TGTGCCAGCAGCACCACGCAGGTATCCTACAATGAGCAGTTCTTC

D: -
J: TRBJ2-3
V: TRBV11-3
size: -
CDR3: CASSAEALDTQYF
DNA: TGTGCCAGCAGCGCAGAGGCCCTGGATACGCAGTATTTT

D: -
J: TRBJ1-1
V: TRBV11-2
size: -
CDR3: CASSSLPSGATEAFF
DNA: TGTGCCAGCAGCTCCCTCCCCTCCGGGGCCACTGAAGCTTTCTTT

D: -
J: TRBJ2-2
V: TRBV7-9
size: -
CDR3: CASSFRLDPNTGELFF
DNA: TGTGCCAGCAGCTTCAGACTAGACCCGAACACCGGGGAGCTGTTTTTT

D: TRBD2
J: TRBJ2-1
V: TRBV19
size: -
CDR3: CASSTEGGGSSYNEQFF
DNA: TGTGCCAGTAGTACTGAGGGCGGGGGAAGCTCCTACAATGAGCAGTTCTTC

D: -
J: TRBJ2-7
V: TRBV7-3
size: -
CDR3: CASSEKGGFDEQYF
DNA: TGTGCCAGCAGCGAAAAGGGGGGTTTCGACGAGCAGTACTTC

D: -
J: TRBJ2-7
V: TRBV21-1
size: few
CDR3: CASSILGGQGALYEQYF
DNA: TGTGCCAGCAGCATCCTGGGGGGACAGGGGGCTCTATACGAGCAGTACTTC

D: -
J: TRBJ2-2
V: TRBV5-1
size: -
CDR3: CASSLGGKLFF
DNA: TGCGCCAGCAGCTTGGGAGGGAAACTGTTTTTT

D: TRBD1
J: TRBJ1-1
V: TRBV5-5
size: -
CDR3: CASSLGQGWTEAFF
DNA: TGTGCCAGCAGCTTGGGACAGGGGTGGACTGAAGCTTTCTTT

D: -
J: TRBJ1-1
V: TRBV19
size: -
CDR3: CASSSGAANTEAFF
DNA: TGTGCCAGTAGTTCAGGAGCAGCGAACACTGAAGCTTTCTTT

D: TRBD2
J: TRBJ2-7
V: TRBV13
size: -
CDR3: CASSLGGGSSYEQYF
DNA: TGTGCCAGCAGCTTAGGCGGGGGGAGCTCCTACGAGCAGTACTTC

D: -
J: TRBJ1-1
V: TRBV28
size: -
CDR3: CASTPTEMNTEAFF
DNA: TGTGCCAGCACCCCCACAGAGATGAACACTGAAGCTTTCTTT

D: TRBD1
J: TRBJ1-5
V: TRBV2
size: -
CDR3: CASTEQGARQPQHF
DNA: TGTGCCAGCACCGAACAGGGGGCTCGTCAGCCCCAGCATTTT

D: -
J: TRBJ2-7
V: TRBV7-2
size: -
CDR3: CASSLGHFAADYEQYF
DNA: TGTGCCAGCAGCTTGGGGCATTTTGCAGCAGACTACGAGCAGTACTTC

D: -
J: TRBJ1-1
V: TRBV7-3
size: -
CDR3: CASSSTGVAEAFF
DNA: TGTGCCAGCAGCTCGACAGGTGTGGCCGAAGCTTTCTTT

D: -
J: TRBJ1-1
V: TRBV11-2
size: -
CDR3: CASSWEGEDTEAFF
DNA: TGTGCCAGCAGCTGGGAGGGCGAGGACACTGAAGCTTTCTTT

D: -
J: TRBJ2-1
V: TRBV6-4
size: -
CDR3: CASSDKGQHNEQFF
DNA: TGTGCCAGCAGTGACAAAGGACAGCACAATGAGCAGTTCTTC

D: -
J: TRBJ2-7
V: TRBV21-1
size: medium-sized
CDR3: CASSKVGRTVTYEQYF
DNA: TGTGCCAGCAGCAAAGTCGGCAGGACAGTTACCTACGAGCAGTACTTC

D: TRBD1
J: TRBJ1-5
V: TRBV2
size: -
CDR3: CASSEFFGTGERSNQPQHF
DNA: TGTGCCAGCAGTGAATTTTTTGGGACAGGGGAACGTAGCAATCAGCCCCAGCATTTT

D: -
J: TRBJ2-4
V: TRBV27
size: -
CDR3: CASSAFQEGEAKNIQYF
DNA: TGTGCCAGCAGTGCGTTTCAGGAGGGGGAGGCCAAAAACATTCAGTACTTC

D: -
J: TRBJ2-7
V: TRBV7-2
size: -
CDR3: CASSLVEGAYEQYF
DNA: TGTGCCAGCAGCTTAGTTGAGGGGGCCTACGAGCAGTACTTC

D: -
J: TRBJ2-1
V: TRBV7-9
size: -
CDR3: CASSEGLHSYNEQFF
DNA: TGTGCCAGCAGCGAGGGGCTCCACTCCTACAATGAGCAGTTCTTC

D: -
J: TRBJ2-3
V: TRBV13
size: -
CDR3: CASSSRDLGTDTQYF
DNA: TGTGCCAGCAGCTCCCGGGACCTCGGCACAGATACGCAGTATTTT

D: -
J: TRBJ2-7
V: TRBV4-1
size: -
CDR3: CASSQEPLTNDEQYF
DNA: TGCGCCAGCAGCCAAGAGCCCCTGACGAACGACGAGCAGTACTTC

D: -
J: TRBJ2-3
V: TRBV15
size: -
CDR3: CATSEIGGDLTDTQYF
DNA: TGTGCCACCAGCGAAATCGGCGGGGACCTTACAGATACGCAGTATTTT

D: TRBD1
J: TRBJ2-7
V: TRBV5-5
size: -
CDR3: CASSTGQGAHLYEQYF
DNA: TGTGCCAGCAGCACAGGACAGGGGGCCCACCTCTACGAGCAGTACTTC

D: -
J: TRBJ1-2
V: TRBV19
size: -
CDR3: CASSIPAEGTRYGYTF
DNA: TGTGCCAGTAGTATCCCAGCGGAGGGAACCCGGTATGGCTACACCTTC

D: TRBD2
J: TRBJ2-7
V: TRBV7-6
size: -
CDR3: CASSPGGGSSASGSDYEQYF
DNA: TGTGCCAGCAGCCCGGGAGGGGGGTCCTCGGCTAGCGGGTCTGACTACGAGCAGTACTTC

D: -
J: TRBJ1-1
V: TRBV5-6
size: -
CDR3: CASSFSRRTLNTEAFF
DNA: TGTGCCAGCAGCTTCTCCCGCCGCACCTTGAACACTGAAGCTTTCTTT

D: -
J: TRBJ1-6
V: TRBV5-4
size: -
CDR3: CASSFGTTGSPLHF
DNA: TGTGCCAGCAGCTTCGGGACCACCGGTTCACCCCTCCACTTT

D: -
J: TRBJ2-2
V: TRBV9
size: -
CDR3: CASSVGPPGELFF
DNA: TGTGCCAGCAGCGTAGGACCCCCCGGGGAGCTGTTTTTT

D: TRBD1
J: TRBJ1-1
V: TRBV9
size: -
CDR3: CASGTGGRGTEAFF
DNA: TGTGCCAGCGGAACAGGGGGGAGAGGCACTGAAGCTTTCTTT

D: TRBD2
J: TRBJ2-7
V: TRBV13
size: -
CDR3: CASSHKAAGVYEQYF
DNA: TGTGCCAGCAGCCACAAGGCGGCGGGGGTCTACGAGCAGTACTTC

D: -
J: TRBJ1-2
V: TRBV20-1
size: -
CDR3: CSARDGGADTF
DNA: TGCAGTGCTAGAGATGGGGGGGCGGACACCTTC

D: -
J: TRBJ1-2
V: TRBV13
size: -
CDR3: CASSLGGGGGSYGYTF
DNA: TGTGCCAGCAGCTTAGGAGGAGGAGGGGGTTCTTATGGCTACACCTTC

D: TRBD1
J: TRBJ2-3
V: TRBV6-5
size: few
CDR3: CASSRTGGTDTQYF
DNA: TGTGCCAGCAGTCGGACAGGGGGGACAGATACGCAGTATTTT

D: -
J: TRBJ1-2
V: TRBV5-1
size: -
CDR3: CASSLEQVQGYTF
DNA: TGCGCCAGCAGCTTGGAACAGGTACAAGGCTACACCTTC

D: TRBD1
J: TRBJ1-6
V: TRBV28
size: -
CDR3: CASSFRDRRGNSPLHF
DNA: TGTGCCAGCAGTTTCCGGGACAGGAGGGGAAATTCACCCCTCCACTTT

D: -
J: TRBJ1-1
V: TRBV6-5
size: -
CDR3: CASSYQEGVRAFF
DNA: TGTGCCAGCAGTTACCAGGAGGGGGTACGTGCTTTCTTT

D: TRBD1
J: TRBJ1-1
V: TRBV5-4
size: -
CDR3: CAYRGVMTEAFF
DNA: TGTGCCTACAGGGGGGTAATGACTGAAGCTTTCTTT

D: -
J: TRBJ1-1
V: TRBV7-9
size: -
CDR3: CASSLGAGQSTEAFF
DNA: TGTGCCAGCAGCTTAGGGGCAGGCCAGAGCACTGAAGCTTTCTTT

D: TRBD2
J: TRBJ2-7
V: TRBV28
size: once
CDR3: CASTSPREDSYEQYF
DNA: TGTGCCAGCACCTCGCCGCGGGAGGACTCCTACGAGCAGTACTTC

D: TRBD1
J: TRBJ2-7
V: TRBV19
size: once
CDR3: CASSISDRAYEQYF
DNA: TGTGCCAGTAGTATATCTGACAGGGCCTACGAGCAGTACTTC

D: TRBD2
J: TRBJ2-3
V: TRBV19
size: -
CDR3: CASSIGGGNTQYF
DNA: TGTGCCAGTAGTATTGGGGGAGGGAATACGCAGTATTTT

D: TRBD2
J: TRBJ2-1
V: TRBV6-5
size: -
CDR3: CASSYPGSGILDEQFF
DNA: TGTGCCAGCAGTTACCCGGGGAGCGGGATACTCGATGAGCAGTTCTTC

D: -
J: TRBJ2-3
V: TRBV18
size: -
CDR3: CASSPAGLADTQYF
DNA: TGTGCCAGCTCACCCGCGGGGCTGGCAGATACGCAGTATTTT

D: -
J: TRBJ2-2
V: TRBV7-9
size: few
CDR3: CASKRKGANTGELFF
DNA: TGTGCCAGCAAGAGGAAAGGCGCGAACACCGGGGAGCTGTTTTTT

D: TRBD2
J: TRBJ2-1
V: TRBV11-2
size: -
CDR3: CASSFSGGAPEQFF
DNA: TGTGCCAGCAGCTTTAGCGGGGGGGCACCTGAGCAGTTCTTC

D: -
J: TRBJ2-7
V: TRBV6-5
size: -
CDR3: CASSYTPRDGWNEQYF
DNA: TGTGCCAGCAGTTATACCCCACGGGACGGTTGGAACGAGCAGTACTTC

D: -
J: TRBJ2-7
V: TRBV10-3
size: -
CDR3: CAISESLGYEQYF
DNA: TGTGCCATCAGTGAGTCGTTGGGGTACGAGCAGTACTTC

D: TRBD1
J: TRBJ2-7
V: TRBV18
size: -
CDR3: CASSHLQGKAYEQYF
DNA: TGTGCCAGCTCACACTTACAGGGGAAGGCCTACGAGCAGTACTTC

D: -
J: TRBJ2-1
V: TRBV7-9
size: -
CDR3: CASSLILTENYNEQFF
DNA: TGTGCCAGCAGCTTAATCTTGACGGAGAATTACAATGAGCAGTTCTTC

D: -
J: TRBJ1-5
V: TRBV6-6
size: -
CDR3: CASSYSQGNQPQHF
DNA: TGTGCCAGCAGTTACTCTCAGGGGAATCAGCCCCAGCATTTT

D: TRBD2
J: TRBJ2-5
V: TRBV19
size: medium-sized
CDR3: CASRPGLAGMETQYF
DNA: TGTGCCAGTAGACCCGGACTAGCGGGAATGGAGACCCAGTACTTC